Following are 21 T cell receptor beta chains from one sample sequenced in a study of spatial heterogeneity in lung cancer. TCRdb re-called the 5' RACE reads with MiXCR, one entry per CDR3 protein. The sample has 26,000 or so distinct CDR3 sequences; 7.5% to 9.5% are singletons. As to time point: sample taken at primary tumor resection. TCRs were sequenced from unsorted whole RNA of tumor, nontumor lung or PBMC. This specimen was PBMCs, taken at surgery. The receptors here all came from a female donor with early-stage non-small cell lung cancer.

This clonotype was counted at least ten times. The chain has TRBV11-2 and TRBJ2-5, with D maybe TRBD2 (5 bases). CDR1 and CDR2 from the germline V gene are SGHAT and FQNNGV. V lost 5 bases and J 5 bases, leaving 12 bases between the germline ends. The CDR3 length is 13 residues. CDR3 sequence reads: CASSVDWEETQYF. The DNA for the CDR3 is TGTGCCAGCAGCGTGGACTGGGAGGAGACCCAGTACTTC.

Ten or more counts support this clonotype. The CDR3 region is CASSFKAGGGNEQFF. The CDR3 nucleotides read TGTGCCAGCAGCTTTAAGGCAGGAGGGGGCAATGAGCAGTTCTTC. The J gene is TRBJ2-1, the V gene TRBV7-2; the D call may be TRBD1 or TRBD2 (6 bases each). This CDR3 region has 15 residues. Germline V lookup: CDR1 SGHTA, CDR2 FQGNSA. Trimming took off 3 bases at V and 6 bases at J, with 15 bases between the two ends.

Ten or more counts support this clonotype. This chain connects TRBV2 to TRBJ2-1; 7 bases align to TRBD2. Germline CDR1 SNHLY, CDR2 FYNNEI. The CDR3 has 14 residues. The ends lost 6 bases at V and 4 bases at J; junction bases unmatched: 6. CDR3 DNA sequence: TGTGCCAGCAGATTCGGGCGGGAGTACAATGAGCAGTTCTTC. Its protein product is CASRFGREYNEQFF. The full variable domain, with the rest looked up from reference TRBV2 and TRBJ2-1, is EPEVTQTPSHQVTQMGQEVILRCVPISNHLYFYWYRQILGQKVEFLVSFYNNEISEKSEIFDDQFSVERPDGSNFTLKIRSTKLEDSAMYFCASRFGREYNEQFFGPGTRLTVL.

This clonotype showed up many times. This chain links TRBV7-2 with TRBJ2-3; D unresolved. From germline, CDR1 is SGHTA and CDR2 FQGNSA. The CDR3 totals 19 residues. V shed 4 bases and J shed 1 base, with 24 bases lying between them. CDR3: CASSSRAGLWTRGTDTQYF. The CDR3 region has the DNA TGTGCCAGCAGCTCACGGGCCGGTTTGTGGACCCGGGGCACAGATACGCAGTATTTT.

Many counts were recorded for this clonotype. The rearrangement joins TRBV7-9 to TRBJ1-2; D not certain. The germline gives CDR1 SEHNR, CDR2 FQNEAQ (reference sequence). The CDR3 covers 15 residues. Trimming took off 1 base at V and 6 bases at J, with 15 bases between the two ends. CDR3: CASSLDQRLIHGYTF. Here the CDR3 DNA reads TGTGCCAGCAGCTTAGATCAGCGGTTAATACATGGCTACACCTTC.

The table lists this clonotype with many counts. The chain recombines TRBV24-1 with TRBJ2-1; 8 nucleotides agree with TRBD1. Losses at the gene ends were 1 base for V and 8 bases for J; bases not matched to a gene: 9. The CDR3 spans 16 residues. Germline V CDR1 and CDR2: KGHDR, SFDVKD. The CDR3 DNA reads TGTGCCACCAGTGATTTAGGCGACAGGGGAAGAGATGAGCAGTTCTTC. Translation: CATSDLGDRGRDEQFF.

Many counts were recorded for this clonotype. The chain links TRBV18 to TRBJ2-1, with TRBD2 identical over 15 bases. CDR3 length: 16 amino acids. V was clipped by 0 bases and J by 7 bases; unmatched bases: 1. Germline-derived CDR1 and CDR2 are KGHSH and LQKENI. DNA for the CDR3: TGTGCCAGCTCACCACCCGGACTAGCGGGAGGGAATGAGCAGTTCTTC. It codes for CASSPPGLAGGNEQFF.

This clonotype was counted at least ten times. This chain links TRBV20-1 with TRBJ1-6; D remains unclear. Trimming pared 3 bases from V and 9 bases from J, leaving 12 bases between. Germline CDR1 and CDR2: DFQATT and SNEGSKA (reference sequence). The CDR3 spans 13 residues. CDR3 protein: CSASERLTSPLHF. The CDR3 DNA sequence: TGCAGTGCTAGCGAGAGGCTAACTTCACCCCTCCACTTT.

This clonotype was seen repeatedly, ten times or more. The chain links TRBV6-5 to TRBJ1-5; D may be TRBD1 (5 bases). Between the trimmed V and J ends, which lost 5 bases and 4 bases, there was a span of 9 bases. The germline V gene encodes CDR1 MNHEY and CDR2 SVGAGI. This CDR3 is 13 amino acids long. As DNA, the CDR3 is TGTGCCAGCAGTCCCCGGGGGAATCAGCCCCAGCATTTT. Protein: CASSPRGNQPQHF.

The sample holds many counts of this clonotype. Written as DNA, the CDR3 is TGTGCCAGCAGTGCAAAGGGACTAGGAACCTACAATGAGCAGTTCTTC. Translation gives CASSAKGLGTYNEQFF. The chain employs TRBV6-1 and TRBJ2-1; the match to TRBD2 covers 8 bases. Germline V gene lookup returns CDR1 MNHNS and CDR2 SASEGT. This CDR3 has 16 residues. V lost 4 bases to trimming and J lost 2 bases; unmatched junction nucleotides: 7.

This clonotype was recorded a few times. The chain couples TRBV19 to TRBJ1-3; 7 nucleotides line up with TRBD1. The CDR3 has 15 amino acids. V dropped 4 bases and J dropped 1; count of bases not matched to a gene: 4. Per germline, CDR1 LNHDA and CDR2 SQIVND (reference sequence). CDR3 DNA sequence: TGTGCCAGTAGTAGCGGGACAGCTTCTGGAAACACCATATATTTT. Translated, it gives CASSSGTASGNTIYF.

This clonotype was seen a few times. This rearrangement joins TRBV11-2 to TRBJ2-2; D gene uncertain. The CDR3 extends over 14 amino acids. In germline, CDR1 is SGHAT, CDR2 FQNNGV. V lost 3 bases and J 4 bases, leaving 9 bases between the germline ends. The CDR3 DNA reads as TGTGCCAGCAGCTTTCTTTCTTCCACCGGGGAGCTGTTTTTT. Translated: CASSFLSSTGELFF.

This clonotype was picked up many times. This chain links TRBV19 with TRBJ2-7, with a tentative D call TRBD2 (5 bases). V dropped 2 bases and J dropped 6 bases, with 8 bases sitting between them. The CDR3 has 12 amino acids. Germline-derived CDR1 and CDR2 are LNHDA and SQIVND (reference sequence). The CDR3 DNA reads TGTGCCAGTAGTATAAGAGGGAGCGAGCAGTACTTC. Its protein product is CASSIRGSEQYF.

Many counts were recorded for this clonotype. The chain joins TRBV10-3 to TRBJ1-1, with D perhaps matching TRBD1 (6 bases). V lost 6 bases and J 5 bases, leaving 10 bases between the germline ends. There are 12 residues in the CDR3. Germline V gene sequence: CDR1 ENHRY, CDR2 SYGVKD. CDR3 nucleotide sequence: TGTGCCATCAGCCCCAGGGGTACTGAAGCTTTCTTT. Protein: CAISPRGTEAFF.

This clonotype occurred many times. The V and J genes are TRBV29-1 and TRBJ2-2; TRBD2 matches at 7 bases. The CDR3 runs to 15 residues. The V gene end was trimmed by 0 bases and the J gene end by 4 bases; junction bases not matched to a gene: 5. Germline CDR1 and CDR2: SQVTM and ANQGSEA. CDR3 residues: CSVEEASGGTGELFF. In nucleotides, the CDR3 is TGCAGCGTTGAAGAGGCTAGCGGAGGCACCGGGGAGCTGTTTTTT.

The sample holds many counts of this clonotype. This chain uses TRBV19 with TRBJ1-5; weak D call: TRBD1 (5 bases). Germline assignment: CDR1 LNHDA and CDR2 SQIVND (reference sequence). Between the trimmed V and J ends, which lost 4 bases and 1 base, there was a span of 5 bases. The length of the CDR3 is 13 residues. The DNA for the CDR3 is TGTGCCAGTAGTACAGGGAGCAATCAGCCCCAGCATTTT. This translates into CASSTGSNQPQHF.

V usage is TRBV2 and J usage is TRBJ1-2; maybe TRBD1 (6 bases). The CDR3 consists of 16 residues. The V end was cut by 0 bases, the J end by 1 base, with 12 bases between. Germline lookup yields CDR1 SNHLY and CDR2 FYNNEI. The CDR3 region has the DNA TGTGCCAGCAGTGAAGCGGAGACAGGCTTTAACTATGGCTACACCTTC. Translation: CASSEAETGFNYGYTF.

J is TRBJ2-3 and V is TRBV7-2; TRBD2 is a possible D gene (5 bases). V lost 11 bases and J lost 2, with 14 bases in between. Per the germline V gene, CDR1 is SGHTA and CDR2 is FQGNSA. The CDR3 runs to 13 residues. For the CDR3, the DNA is TGTGCCGGTGTGGCGGGTAACACAGATACGCAGTATTTT. It specifies CAGVAGNTDTQYF.

This clonotype came up many times. V gene TRBV6-2 or TRBV6-3 combines with J gene TRBJ2-7; D is undetermined. CDR3 length equals 13 residues. Trimming stripped 4 bases from V and 7 bases from J, with 14 bases between. CDR1 is MNHEY and CDR2 is SVGEGT in the germline V gene. As DNA, the CDR3 is TGTGCCAGCAGTTCCAATTGGTTCGGTGAGCAGTACGTC. This translates into CASSSNWFGEQYV.

This clonotype was counted at least ten times. The chain links TRBV5-1 to TRBJ2-2; 8 bases map to TRBD2. The CDR3 contains 18 residues. Germline CDR1 is SGHRS and CDR2 is YFSETQ. Unmatched junction bases numbered 9, after V lost 1 base and J lost 1 base. Here the CDR3 reads CASSLYGLSGKNTGELFF. CDR3 coding DNA: TGCGCCAGCAGCTTGTACGGCCTTAGCGGGAAGAACACCGGGGAGCTGTTTTTT. Full variable domain (remainder filled in from reference TRBV5-1 and TRBJ2-2): KAGVTQTPRYLIKTRGQQVTLSCSPISGHRSVSWYQQTPGQGLQFLFEYFSETQRNKGNFPGRFSGRQFSNSRSEMNVSTLELGDSALYLCASSLYGLSGKNTGELFFGEGSRLTVL.

This clonotype was observed at least ten times. CDR3 DNA sequence: TGTGCCAGCAAGTTAGTCAACGACAATCAGCCCCAGCATTTT. This codes for CASKLVNDNQPQHF. This chain uses TRBV6-1 with TRBJ1-5; D is uncertain. Per germline, CDR1 MNHNS and CDR2 SASEGT. CDR3 size: 14 residues. V lost 7 bases, J lost 3 bases, and 13 bases lay in between.